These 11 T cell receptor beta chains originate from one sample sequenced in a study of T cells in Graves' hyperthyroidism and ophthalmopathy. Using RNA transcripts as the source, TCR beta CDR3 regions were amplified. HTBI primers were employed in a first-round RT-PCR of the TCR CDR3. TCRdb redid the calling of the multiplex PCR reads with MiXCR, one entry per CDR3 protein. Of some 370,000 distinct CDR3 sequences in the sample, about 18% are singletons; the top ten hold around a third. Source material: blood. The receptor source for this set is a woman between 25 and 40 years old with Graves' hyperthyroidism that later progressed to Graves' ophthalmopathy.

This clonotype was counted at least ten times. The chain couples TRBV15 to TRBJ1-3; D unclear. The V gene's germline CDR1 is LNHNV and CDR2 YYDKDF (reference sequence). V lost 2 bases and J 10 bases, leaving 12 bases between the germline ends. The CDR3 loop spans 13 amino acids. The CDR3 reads CATSRSHFETIYF. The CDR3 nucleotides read TGTGCCACCAGCAGATCCCACTTCGAGACCATATATTTT.

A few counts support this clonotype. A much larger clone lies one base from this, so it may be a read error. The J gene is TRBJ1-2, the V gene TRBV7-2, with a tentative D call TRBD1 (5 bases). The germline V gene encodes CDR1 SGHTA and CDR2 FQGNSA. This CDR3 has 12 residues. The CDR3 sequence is CAGSFPGGRYTF. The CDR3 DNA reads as TGTGCCGGCAGCTTCCCCGGGGGACGCTACACCTTC.

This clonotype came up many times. CDR3 nucleotide sequence: TGTGCCAGCAGCCAATCGCACCTTGGGACAGGGATTAGTCAGCCCCAGCATTTT. It translates to CASSQSHLGTGISQPQHF. The chain uses TRBV16 and TRBJ1-5, with 9 positions matching TRBD1. The length of the CDR3 is 18 residues. In germline, CDR1 is KGHSY, CDR2 FQNENV. V lost 0 bases to trimming and J lost 6 bases; unmatched junction nucleotides: 12.

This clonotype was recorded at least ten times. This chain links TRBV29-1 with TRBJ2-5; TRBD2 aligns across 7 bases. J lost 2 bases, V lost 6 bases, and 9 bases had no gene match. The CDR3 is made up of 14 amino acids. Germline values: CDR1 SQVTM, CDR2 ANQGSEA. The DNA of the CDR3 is TGCAGCGTCCCTCTCCTAGCGGAACAAGAGACCCAGTACTTC. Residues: CSVPLLAEQETQYF.

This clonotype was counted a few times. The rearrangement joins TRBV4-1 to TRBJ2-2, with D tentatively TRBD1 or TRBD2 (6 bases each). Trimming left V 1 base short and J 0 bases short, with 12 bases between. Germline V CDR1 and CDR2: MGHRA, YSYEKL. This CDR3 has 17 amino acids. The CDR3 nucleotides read TGCGCCAGCAGCCAAGGTGGGGGGCGAACGAACACCGGGGAGCTGTTTTTT. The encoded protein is CASSQGGGRTNTGELFF.

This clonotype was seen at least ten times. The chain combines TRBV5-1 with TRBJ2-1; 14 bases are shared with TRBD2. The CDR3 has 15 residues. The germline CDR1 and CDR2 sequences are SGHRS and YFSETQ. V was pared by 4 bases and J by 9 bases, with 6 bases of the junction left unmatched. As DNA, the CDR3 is TGCGCCAGCAGCCCGGGACTAGCGGGAGTCGGTGAGCAGTTCTTC. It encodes CASSPGLAGVGEQFF.

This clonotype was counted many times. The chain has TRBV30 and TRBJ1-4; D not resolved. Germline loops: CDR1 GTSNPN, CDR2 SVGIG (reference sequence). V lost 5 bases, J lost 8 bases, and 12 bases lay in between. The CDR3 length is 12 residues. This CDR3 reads CAWHGPSEKLFF. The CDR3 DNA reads TGTGCCTGGCATGGCCCGTCCGAAAAACTGTTTTTT.

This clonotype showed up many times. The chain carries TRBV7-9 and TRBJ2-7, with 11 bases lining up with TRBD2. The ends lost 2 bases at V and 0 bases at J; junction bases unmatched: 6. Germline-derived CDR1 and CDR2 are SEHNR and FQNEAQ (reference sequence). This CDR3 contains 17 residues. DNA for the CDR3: TGTGCCAGCAGCTTATCTACTAGCGGGGGCCGCTCCTACGAGCAGTACTTC. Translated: CASSLSTSGGRSYEQYF.

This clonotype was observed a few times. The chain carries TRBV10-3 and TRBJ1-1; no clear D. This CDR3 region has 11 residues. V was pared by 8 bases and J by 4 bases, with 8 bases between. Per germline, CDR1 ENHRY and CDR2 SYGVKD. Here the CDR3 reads CAISGGTEAFF. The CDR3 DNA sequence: TGTGCCATCTCGGGTGGCACTGAAGCTTTCTTT.

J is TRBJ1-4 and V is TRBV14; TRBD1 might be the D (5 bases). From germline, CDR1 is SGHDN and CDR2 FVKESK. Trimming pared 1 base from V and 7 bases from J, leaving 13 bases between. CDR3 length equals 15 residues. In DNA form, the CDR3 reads TGTGCCAGCAGCCAAGTTCGGCAGGGCGGTGAAAAACTGTTTTTT. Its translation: CASSQVRQGGEKLFF.

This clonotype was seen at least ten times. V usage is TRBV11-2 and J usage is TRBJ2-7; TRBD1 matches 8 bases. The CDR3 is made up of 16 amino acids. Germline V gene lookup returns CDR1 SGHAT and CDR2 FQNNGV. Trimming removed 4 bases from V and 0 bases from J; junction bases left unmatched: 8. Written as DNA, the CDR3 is TGTGCCAGCAGCTCTCCGACAGGGGAGAGCTCCTACGAGCAGTACTTC. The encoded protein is CASSSPTGESSYEQYF.